This T cell receptor (beta chain) was identified during a study of T-cell reconstitution after alpha-beta-depleted transplantation in children. Study results and limitations: After transplant, at about two months, alpha-beta T cells were reportedly derived from several hundred expanded graft clones. The authors attributed T-cell counts and diversity one year after transplant mostly to newly produced T cells.

With regard to this clonotype: Its antigen is not identified.

The authors prepared the TCRbeta library with unique molecular identifiers. TCRdb fed the PCR reads into MiXCR, producing one record per CDR3 protein. The top ten hold 2.2% of the sample, which has hundreds of thousands of distinct CDR3 sequences, 10% to 15% seen once. The CDR3 runs 11 residues. V shed 3 bases and J shed 6 bases, with 6 bases lying between them. The genes are TRBV12-3 or TRBV12-4 and TRBJ2-7, with D unresolved. Material: PBMCs, mostly from graft donor cells, obtained 360 days after TCRalphabeta/CD19-depleted stem cell transplant. This receptor was obtained from a male patient aged 10 to 17 who had a stem cell transplant for acute myeloid leukemia, so the T cells may come from the graft donor. CDR3 in amino acids: CASSFGFEQYF. CDR3 bases: TGTGCCAGCAGTTTCGGGTTCGAGCAGTACTTC.